Reported below is one T cell receptor (beta chain). This CDR3 has 13 amino acids. CDR1 and CDR2 (germline): KGHSH, LQKENI. V was shortened by 3 bases and J by 6 bases, with 9 bases between the two germline ends. The source of the sample is a study of T cells in Graves' hyperthyroidism and ophthalmopathy. RNA transcripts provided the source from which TCR beta CDR3 regions were amplified. During a first-round RT-PCR of the TCR CDR3, the HTBI primer set was used. TCRdb independently ran MiXCR on the multiplex PCR reads; one entry per CDR3 protein. Of more than 600,000 distinct CDR3 sequences listed, roughly 17% are singletons.

The V call is TRBV18, the J call TRBJ2-1; D unclear. The sequence was collected from a man between 18 and 35 years old with Graves' hyperthyroidism. Sequenced material: blood. The CDR3 protein is CASSPDLSNEQFF. In nucleotides, the CDR3 is TGTGCCAGCTCACCGGACCTTTCCAATGAGCAGTTCTTC.